This T cell receptor (beta chain) was captured in a study of blood T cell repertoires in COVID-19 (dated by TCRdb to about 2020). About the study as a whole: Samples from collaborators originated in the United States, Italy and Spain and spanned both the acute and convalescent phases of COVID-19. The repertoires were made available in a free public database intended to serve as a resource for research on the immune response to SARS-CoV-2. The prospective study material was composed of cDNA or gDNA derived from T cells, B-cell-depleted T cells, or PBMCs. Samples were obtained from the ongoing ImmuneRACE study (first 160 participants) and from roughly 1,300 subjects provided by 6 global collaborators. A de-identified subject ID, COVID-19 status, age in years and sex were almost always included in the sample metadata. Subjects who had been exposed to COVID-19, were actively infected with it, or had recovered from it provided the deeply sampled blood TCRbeta repertoires that made up the dataset. Where available, HLA class I and class II types were taken from metadata supplied by the sample provider and were not determined by assay-based typing.

Participants in the prospective study were aged roughly 18 to 90 years, lived in some 24 United States geographic areas, and enrolled through a virtual design. In the prospective study, cohorts were assigned on the basis of participant-reported clinical history obtained from a screening survey and a study questionnaire. ImmuneRACE Cohort 3 recovered participants were defined by two consecutive negative NP/OP PCR tests, healthcare professional clearance, or symptom resolution. Mobile phlebotomists in the prospective study collected whole blood, serum and a nasopharyngeal or oropharyngeal swab from every participant. Over a roughly 2-month period, participants in the prospective study had the option of providing additional blood draws and questionnaires. Prospective study blood samples were shipped either frozen or at room temperature before DNA extraction. The CDR3 goes from the cysteine to the phenylalanine over 14 residues. The only DNA kept is the CDR3, 42 bases in frame from the first base. Via the germline V gene, CDR1 is MDHEN and CDR2 SYDVKM. V is clipped by 6 bases and J by 6 bases, and the sequence between their germline boundaries is 18 bases long.

The paper's findings and limits, for the study overall: The amount of clinical and demographic metadata varied by source and participant and was provided uncurated.

For this clone: There is no known antigen for this receptor. Base qualities are not recorded, but no much larger clone differs from it by a single base.

TCRbeta CDR3 regions were amplified from genomic DNA by means of the immunoSEQ Assay, a bias-controlled multiplex PCR. The authors processed their data as follows. Within the assay, amplification of reference gene primers was used to estimate how many nucleated cells each sample contained. Sequence reads were collapsed and filtered to measure the absolute abundance of every unique TCRbeta CDR3 rearrangement. For each sample, productive Simpson clonality was calculated as the square root of Simpson's diversity index over productive rearrangements. TCRdb provides this immuneACCESS table in a form limited to in-frame rearrangements. Some clones are lacking; in checked studies, under half of them reflect an unresolved V gene, and why the rest are absent is not known. That table gives V, J and clone size, and the DNA gave D and trimming. This sample lists 390,000 or so clones; over 75% were detected once. The ten largest account for 1% of the sample.

The TCR sequence derives from a man aged 18 to 29 who had recovered from COVID-19. The specimen sequenced was PBMCs or T cells enriched from blood (not recorded which). Recombination linked TRBV28 to TRBJ2-7; perhaps TRBD2 is the D gene, with 6 bases matching. The CDR3 reads as follows: CASSPRGSAIEQYF. The nucleotide sequence is given as TGTGCCAGCAGCCCTCGGGGGTCGGCTATCGAGCAGTACTTC. The reference TRBV28 and TRBJ2-7 proteins fill in what lies around the CDR3, so the full variable domain reads DVKVTQSSRYLVKRTGEKVFLECVQDMDHENMFWYRQDPGLGLRLIYFSYDVKMKEKGDIPEGYSVSREKKERFSLILESASTNQTSMYLCASSPRGSAIEQYFGPGTRLTVT.